This entry lists 32 T cell receptor beta chains sequenced from one sample in a study of regulatory T cells in long-lasting Graves disease. Regarding time point: newly diagnosed GD, antithyroid drugs for less than 3 months. Scientists built the TCR library using RNA that was extracted from PBMCs. Both iRepertoire HTBI primers and Arm-PCR of CDR3 regions were used to build the TCR beta libraries. TCRdb ran MiXCR on the multiplex PCR reads and lists one entry per CDR3 protein. The profile shows fewer than 650,000 distinct CDR3 sequences, 15% to 20% of them singletons. These same records also appear under a second study, on T cells in Graves' hyperthyroidism and ophthalmopathy.

The starting material was peripheral blood mononuclear cells (PBMCs), obtained at new diagnosis, from a patient treated with antithyroid drugs. The receptors were gathered from a woman in her 30s with Graves disease.

The rearrangement uses TRBV7-9 and TRBJ1-5; D is unresolved. The ends were cut back, 1 base at V and 1 base at J, with 5 bases in the middle. Germline-derived CDR1 and CDR2 are SEHNR and FQNEAQ (reference sequence). The CDR3 contains 14 residues. The CDR3 loop is CASSLEQSNQPQHF. The CDR3 region has the DNA TGTGCCAGCAGCTTAGAACAAAGCAATCAGCCCCAGCATTTT.

The chain has TRBV6-1 and TRBJ2-5; D is undetermined. CDR3 length equals 11 residues. In germline, CDR1 is MNHNS, CDR2 SASEGT. V dropped 6 bases and J dropped 9 bases, with 11 bases sitting between them. As DNA, the CDR3 is TGTGCCAGCAGAAAATTTGAGGCCCAGTACTTC. Translation gives CASRKFEAQYF.

This clonotype was seen at least ten times. This rearrangement joins TRBV28 to TRBJ2-1; 7 bases are a match to TRBD1. V was pared by 5 bases and J by 0 bases, with 7 bases of the junction left unmatched. The CDR3 runs 16 residues. Germline CDR1 and CDR2: MDHEN and SYDVKM. The CDR3 DNA follows: TGTGCCAGCAGTATTCTGGGGGACAGCTCCTACAATGAGCAGTTCTTC. Translating gives CASSILGDSSYNEQFF.

The gene calls are TRBV12-3 or TRBV12-4 and TRBJ1-3; 8 bases align to TRBD1. The CDR3 consists of 17 residues. The ends lost 6 bases at V and 0 bases at J; junction bases unmatched: 10. Here the CDR3 reads CASSIPKTGDSGNTIYF. In nucleotides, the CDR3 is TGTGCCAGCAGCATTCCTAAGACAGGGGACTCTGGAAACACCATATATTTT.

This clonotype was counted only a few times. This sequence joins TRBV3-1 and TRBJ1-5; TRBD1 agrees at 10 bases. This CDR3 comprises 14 residues. The germline V gene has CDR1 LGHDT and CDR2 YNNKEL (reference sequence). The V and J ends lost 5 bases and 6 bases, in that order; junction bases with no gene match: 4. CDR3 sequence reads: CASSLGQGIQPQHF. The CDR3 DNA reads as TGTGCCAGCAGCTTGGGACAGGGGATTCAGCCCCAGCATTTT. The entire variable domain, with the rest obtained from reference TRBV3-1 and TRBJ1-5, is as follows: DTAVSQTPKYLVTQMGNDKSIKCEQNLGHDTMYWYKQDSKKFLKIMFSYNNKELIINETVPNRFSPKSPDKAHLNLHINSLELGDSAVYFCASSLGQGIQPQHFGDGTRLSIL.

This clonotype was seen at least ten times. The chain is built from TRBV10-2 and TRBJ1-1; TRBD1 matches 8 bases. The germline V gene has CDR1 WSHSY and CDR2 SAAADI. The CDR3 has 13 amino acids. Trimming at V came to 6 bases and at J to 3 bases, leaving 3 bases not matched to a gene. CDR3 DNA sequence: TGCGCCAGCAGGGACAGGGCGGACACTGAAGCTTTCTTT. Translated: CASRDRADTEAFF.

The table lists this clonotype with many counts. This rearrangement joins TRBV5-1 to TRBJ1-5; TRBD1 aligns across 8 bases. Germline V gives CDR1 SGHRS, CDR2 YFSETQ. CDR3 length equals 17 residues. The junction had 16 bases not matched to a gene; V was cut back by 4 bases and J by 7 bases. CDR3 protein: CASSRPKRTGGDQPQHF. DNA for the CDR3: TGCGCCAGCAGCCGCCCCAAGCGAACAGGGGGTGACCAGCCCCAGCATTTT.

Many counts were recorded for this clonotype. This rearrangement joins TRBV28 to TRBJ1-1, with a weak D call TRBD1 (6 bases). Germline-derived CDR1 and CDR2 are MDHEN and SYDVKM. The CDR3 totals 15 residues. Trimming pared 6 bases from V and 1 base from J, leaving 15 bases between. DNA of the CDR3: TGTGCCAGCAGGATAGCAGGGGCGTCGAACACTGAAGCTTTCTTT. This sequence encodes CASRIAGASNTEAFF.

This clonotype was seen repeatedly, ten times or more. For the CDR3, the DNA is TGTGCCAGCAGCCAAGCACAGGGGGAAGCTTTCTTT. Encoded protein: CASSQAQGEAFF. The chain uses TRBV3-1 and TRBJ1-1; TRBD1 agrees at 7 bases. V lost 1 base, J lost 8 bases, and 1 base stayed unmatched. The V gene's germline CDR1 is LGHDT and CDR2 YNNKEL (reference sequence). CDR3 length: 12 residues.

This clonotype has at least ten counts. This chain joins TRBV28 and TRBJ2-5; D possibly corresponds to TRBD2 (6 bases). Trimming took off 3 bases at V and 2 bases at J, with 13 bases between the two ends. Germline lookup yields CDR1 MDHEN and CDR2 SYDVKM. CDR3 length equals 15 residues. The CDR3 loop reads CASSFVGGAQETQYF. As DNA, the CDR3 is TGTGCCAGCAGTTTTGTAGGCGGGGCACAAGAGACCCAGTACTTC.

A few counts support this clonotype. CDR3 loop: CASQGTGQGPQPQHF. The CDR3, as DNA: TGTGCCAGTCAAGGGACGGGACAGGGCCCTCAGCCCCAGCATTTT. The rearrangement uses TRBV19 and TRBJ1-5; 9 nucleotides align to TRBD1. Germline V gene sequence: CDR1 LNHDA, CDR2 SQIVND (reference sequence). The CDR3 sequence is 15 residues long. Losses at the gene ends were 8 bases for V and 6 bases for J; bases not matched to a gene: 11. The full variable domain, its missing parts supplied by reference TRBV19 and TRBJ1-5, is DGGITQSPKYLFRKEGQNVTLSCEQNLNHDAMYWYRQDPGQGLRLIYYSQIVNDFQKGDIAEGYSVSREKKESFPLTVTSAQKNPTAFYLCASQGTGQGPQPQHFGDGTRLSIL.

This clonotype was detected a few times. This may be a read error, as it is one base from a much larger clone. This chain connects TRBV3-1 to TRBJ2-1; tentatively, D is TRBD2 (6 bases). Per germline, CDR1 LGHDT and CDR2 YNNKEL (reference sequence). The CDR3 length is 16 residues. CDR3 nucleotide sequence: TGTGCCAGCAGCCTCCGGCGGGACGCCGGCTACAATGGGCAGTTCTTC. The encoded protein is CASSLRRDAGYNGQFF.

The chain uses TRBV6-1 and TRBJ2-3; 8 bases align to TRBD2. Germline V gene lookup returns CDR1 MNHNS and CDR2 SASEGT. The CDR3 runs to 15 residues. V lost 6 bases and J lost 3; bases outside the gene matches: 8. CDR3 sequence reads: CASRPWTSQTDTQYF. The CDR3 DNA follows: TGTGCCAGCAGACCATGGACTAGCCAAACAGATACGCAGTATTTT.

Only a few counts were recorded for this clonotype. The chain employs TRBV7-2 and TRBJ2-1, with D tentatively TRBD2 (6 bases). The CDR3 totals 16 residues. With 6 bases removed from V and 8 bases from J, the gap between germline ends came to 23 bases. Germline CDR1 is SGHTA and CDR2 is FQGNSA. In nucleotides, the CDR3 is TGTGCCAGCAGTCCATATACTAGCACCAGGTTCGATGAGCAGTTCTTC. Translating it yields CASSPYTSTRFDEQFF. Together with reference TRBV7-2 and TRBJ2-1, the CDR3 gives the full variable domain: GAGVSQSPSNKVTEKGKDVELRCDPISGHTALYWYRQSLGQGLEFLIYFQGNSAPDKSGLPSDRFSAERTGGSVSTLTIQRTQQEDSAVYLCASSPYTSTRFDEQFFGPGTRLTVL.

This clonotype showed up many times. The chain couples TRBV20-1 to TRBJ2-5, with 10 bases aligning to TRBD2. Per the germline V gene, CDR1 is DFQATT and CDR2 is SNEGSKA (reference sequence). After removal of 1 base from V and 4 bases from J, the junction contained 6 bases not matched to a gene. This CDR3 contains 15 residues. This CDR3 reads CSARGLAGVVETQYF. The CDR3 DNA follows: TGCAGTGCTAGAGGGCTAGCGGGAGTTGTAGAGACCCAGTACTTC.

This clonotype was seen a few times. The chain joins TRBV24-1 to TRBJ2-2, with 8 bases fitting TRBD1. V lost 2 bases to trimming and J lost 4 bases; unmatched junction nucleotides: 5. This CDR3 comprises 16 residues. From germline, CDR1 is KGHDR and CDR2 SFDVKD. CDR3 nucleotides: TGTGCCACCAGTGATTACTCAGGGGGCCGCACCGGGGAGCTGTTTTTT. Protein sequence: CATSDYSGGRTGELFF.

This clonotype occurred a few times. CDR3 in amino acids: CSASHNYGYTF. The CDR3 DNA sequence: TGCAGTGCATCACATAACTATGGCTACACCTTC. The chain links TRBV20-1 to TRBJ1-2; D remains ambiguous. CDR1 and CDR2 from the germline V gene are DFQATT and SNEGSKA (reference sequence). V was cut by 6 bases and J by 1 base, with 6 bases left in between. This CDR3 has 11 amino acids.

This clonotype was seen repeatedly, ten times or more. This rearrangement joins TRBV10-2 to TRBJ1-3; D is perhaps TRBD1 (5 bases). V shed 5 bases and J shed 4 bases, with 12 bases lying between them. Germline CDR1 WSHSY, CDR2 SAAADI. This CDR3 is 14 amino acids long. CDR3 DNA: TGCGCCAGCAGTAAAGGGGTCTTCGGAAACACCATATATTTT. Translating gives CASSKGVFGNTIYF.

This clonotype occurred a few times. The chain combines TRBV19 with TRBJ1-5; perhaps TRBD1 as D (6 bases). Germline V gene sequence: CDR1 LNHDA, CDR2 SQIVND (reference sequence). CDR3 length: 15 residues. Trimming left V 7 bases short and J 0 bases short, with 13 bases between. The CDR3 sequence: CASTRGGNSNQPQHF. The CDR3 nucleotides read TGTGCCAGTACCAGAGGGGGAAATAGCAATCAGCCCCAGCATTTT.

This clonotype was picked up a small number of times. The chain combines TRBV6-1 with TRBJ1-3; 12 bases line up with TRBD1. The CDR3 has 15 residues. The V and J ends lost 6 bases and 6 bases, in that order; junction bases with no gene match: 6. Germline loops: CDR1 MNHNS, CDR2 SASEGT. As DNA, the CDR3 is TGTGCCAGCAGCCAGGGACAGGGGGCACTAAACACCATATATTTT. Translated, it gives CASSQGQGALNTIYF.

As for this clonotype: The junction departs from the called germline gene at one end, perhaps through a read error. The chain employs TRBV24-1 and TRBJ2-3; possibly TRBD2 for D (6 bases). CDR3 length: 16 amino acids. Germline V gene lookup returns CDR1 KGHDR and CDR2 SFDVKD. CDR3 protein: CATGDLGEGLTDTQYF. The CDR3 DNA reads TGTGCCACCGGTGATTTAGGCGAGGGACTCACAGATACGCAGTATTTT.

The gene calls are TRBV2 and TRBJ2-1, with 7 bases matching TRBD1. Germline CDR1 reads SNHLY; CDR2 reads FYNNEI. V shed 9 bases and J 0 bases; nucleotides not matched to a gene: 5. The CDR3 runs 14 residues. DNA of the CDR3: TGTGCCAGTAGGGGGCCGGGCTCCTACAATGAGCAGTTCTTC. Translation: CASRGPGSYNEQFF.

This clonotype was picked up a small number of times. This may be a read error, as it is one base from a much larger clone. The gene calls are TRBV2 and TRBJ1-2, with a tentative D call TRBD1 (6 bases). CDR1 and CDR2 from the germline V gene are SNHLY and FYNNEI. The length of the CDR3 is 15 residues. Trimming removed 6 bases from V and 12 bases from J, with 26 bases in between. CDR3 nucleotide sequence: TGTGCCAGCAGCGAGACAGGTTCGTCTGCCACGTACCACACCTTC. It yields the protein CASSETGSSATYHTF.

This clonotype was picked up many times. The J gene is TRBJ2-5, the V gene TRBV12-3 or TRBV12-4, with D unresolved. The CDR3 has 12 amino acids. V was clipped by 3 bases and J by 7 bases, with 9 bases between them. The CDR3 DNA sequence: TGTGCCAGCAGTTTGGACGGCCGGACCCAGTACTTC. Protein: CASSLDGRTQYF.

CDR3 sequence reads: CASSLYQSEQFF. The CDR3 DNA sequence: TGTGCCAGCAGCCTTTATCAGTCTGAGCAGTTCTTC. This chain uses TRBV14 with TRBJ2-1; D gene unclear. Germline CDR1 reads SGHDN; CDR2 reads FVKESK. Trimming stripped 4 bases from V and 9 bases from J, with 10 bases between. This CDR3 is 12 amino acids long. Variable domain in full (rest from reference TRBV14 and TRBJ2-1): EAGVTQFPSHSVIEKGQTVTLRCDPISGHDNLYWYRRVMGKEIKFLLHFVKESKQDESGMPNNRFLAERTGGTYSTLKVQPAELEDSGVYFCASSLYQSEQFFGPGTRLTVL.

The genes are TRBV19 and TRBJ1-2; D gene ambiguous. V shed 8 bases and J shed 5 bases, with 21 bases lying between them. Germline V lookup: CDR1 LNHDA, CDR2 SQIVND (reference sequence). The CDR3 spans 15 residues. The CDR3 spells CASPARVGWHYGYTF. The CDR3 region has the DNA TGTGCCAGTCCCGCGAGGGTAGGGTGGCATTATGGCTACACCTTC.

In regard to this clonotype: A read error may produce the germline difference seen at one junction end. This chain links TRBV27 with TRBJ2-3, with a tentative D call TRBD2 (6 bases). The CDR3 totals 11 residues. Per germline, CDR1 MNHEY and CDR2 SMNVEV (reference sequence). CDR3 in amino acids: CASSSRDCLHF. CDR3 DNA sequence: TGTGCCAGCAGTTCCCGGGACTGCCTTCATTTT.

Only a few counts were recorded for this clonotype. The J gene is TRBJ1-5, the V gene TRBV9; D perhaps matches TRBD1 (5 bases). V lost 3 bases and J 4 bases, leaving 8 bases between the germline ends. From germline, CDR1 is SGDLS and CDR2 YYNGEE. The CDR3 runs 13 residues. Written as DNA, the CDR3 is TGTGCCAGCAGCGAAGGGACTAATCAGCCCCAGCATTTT. Translated: CASSEGTNQPQHF.

Ten or more counts support this clonotype. The chain links TRBV28 to TRBJ1-3; D unresolved. CDR1 is MDHEN, CDR2 SYDVKM, per germline. This CDR3 is built from 14 residues. V was pared by 6 bases and J by 2 bases, with 11 bases between. CDR3 sequence reads: CASRQLGTGNTIYF. The CDR3 bases are TGTGCCAGCAGACAACTCGGGACTGGAAACACCATATATTTT.

This clonotype was seen many times. The V and J genes are TRBV28 and TRBJ2-7; tentative D call: TRBD2 (6 bases). The CDR3 is made up of 14 amino acids. Germline assignment: CDR1 MDHEN and CDR2 SYDVKM. V lost 4 bases to trimming and J lost 6 bases, with 16 bases between them. The CDR3 region is CASSYTFVGGEQYF. In DNA form, the CDR3 reads TGTGCCAGCAGTTACACCTTCGTGGGGGGCGAGCAGTACTTC.

The gene calls are TRBV28 and TRBJ2-7; no clear D. Per the germline V gene, CDR1 is MDHEN and CDR2 is SYDVKM. The length of the CDR3 is 16 residues. V gave up 3 bases and J gave up 0 bases, with 15 bases separating them. The CDR3 sequence is CASSLMGNEPSYEQYF. CDR3 in DNA: TGTGCCAGCAGTTTGATGGGGAATGAGCCCTCCTACGAGCAGTACTTC.

The chain joins TRBV19 to TRBJ1-1; 12 bases agree with TRBD1. From germline, CDR1 is LNHDA and CDR2 SQIVND (reference sequence). The CDR3 spans 17 residues. V shed 3 bases and J 4 bases; nucleotides not matched to a gene: 9. CDR3 nucleotides: TGTGCCAGTAGTATTCGGGACAGGGGGCAGGGAGGCACTGAAGCTTTCTTT. Its protein product is CASSIRDRGQGGTEAFF.